This T cell receptor (beta chain) originates from a study of T cell responses to AZD1222 COVID-19 vaccine. Clones were read by immunoSEQ multiplex PCR, and TCRdb kept only the in-frame ones, dropping some. This table holds around 180,000 clones, 70% to 90% found once. This CDR3 has 13 residues. The germline V gene has CDR1 LNHDA and CDR2 SQIVND (reference sequence). V shed 5 bases and J shed 1 base, with 7 bases lying between them. Material: peripheral blood, obtained 28 days after the second AZD1222 dose. This TCR came from an adult who received the AZD1222 COVID-19 vaccine. The chain carries TRBV19 and TRBJ2-3; D is undetermined. CDR3 in DNA: TGTGCCAGTAGTCCTAGAGGCACAGATACGCAGTATTTT. Amino acids: CASSPRGTDTQYF.